This T cell receptor beta chain was documented in a study of blood T cell repertoires in COVID-19. Libraries were prepared by immunoSEQ multiplex PCR; TCRdb keeps only in-frame clonotypes and omits some of them. Of under 400,000 clones in the sample, about 86% were seen once. V dropped 3 bases and J dropped 2; count of bases not matched to a gene: 8. Per germline, CDR1 MGHRA and CDR2 YSYEKL. CDR3 size: 16 residues. The TCR sequence derives from a woman in her thirties or forties with acute COVID-19. The chain combines TRBV4-1 with TRBJ2-7, with 9 bases that match TRBD2. The material sequenced was PBMCs or T cells enriched from blood (not recorded which). Here the CDR3 reads CASSQAIAGAPYEQYF. CDR3 in DNA: TGCGCCAGCAGCCAGGCTATAGCGGGAGCCCCCTACGAGCAGTACTTC.